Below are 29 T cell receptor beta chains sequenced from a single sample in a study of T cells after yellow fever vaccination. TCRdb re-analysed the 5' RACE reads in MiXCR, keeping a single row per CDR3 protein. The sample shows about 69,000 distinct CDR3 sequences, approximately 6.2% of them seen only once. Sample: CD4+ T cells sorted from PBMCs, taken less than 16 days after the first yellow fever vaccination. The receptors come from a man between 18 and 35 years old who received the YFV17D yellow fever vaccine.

CDR3 sequence: CARGPELAKNIQYF. DNA of the CDR3: TGTGCCAGGGGACCCGAACTAGCCAAAAACATTCAGTACTTC. V and J are TRBV2 and TRBJ2-4; D is possibly TRBD1 or TRBD2 (5 bases each). The germline V gene has CDR1 SNHLY and CDR2 FYNNEI. This CDR3 spans 14 amino acids. Trimming removed 9 bases from V and 0 bases from J, with 12 bases in between.

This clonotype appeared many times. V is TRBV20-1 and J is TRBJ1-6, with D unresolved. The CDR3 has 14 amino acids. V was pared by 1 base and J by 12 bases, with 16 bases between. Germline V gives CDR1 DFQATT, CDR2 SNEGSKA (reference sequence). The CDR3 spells CSARVGNPLGPLHF. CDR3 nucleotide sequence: TGCAGTGCTAGAGTGGGCAACCCATTAGGACCCCTCCACTTT.

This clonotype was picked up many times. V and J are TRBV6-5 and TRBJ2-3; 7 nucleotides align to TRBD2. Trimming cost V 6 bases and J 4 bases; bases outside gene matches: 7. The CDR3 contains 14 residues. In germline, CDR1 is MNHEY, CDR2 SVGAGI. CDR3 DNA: TGTGCCAGCAGGTCTTTCGGGGGGTCAGATACGCAGTATTTT. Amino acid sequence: CASRSFGGSDTQYF.

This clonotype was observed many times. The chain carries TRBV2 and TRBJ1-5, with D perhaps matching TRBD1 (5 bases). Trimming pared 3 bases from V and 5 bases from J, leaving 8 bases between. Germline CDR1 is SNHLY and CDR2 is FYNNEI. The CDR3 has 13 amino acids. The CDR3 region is CASSEEGHQPQHF. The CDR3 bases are TGTGCCAGCAGTGAGGAGGGACATCAGCCCCAGCATTTT.

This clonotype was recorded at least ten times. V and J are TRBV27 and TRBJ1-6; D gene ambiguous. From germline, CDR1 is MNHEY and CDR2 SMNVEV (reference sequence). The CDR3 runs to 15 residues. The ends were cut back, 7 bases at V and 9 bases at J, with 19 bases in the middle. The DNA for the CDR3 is TGTGCCAGCACCCTTCGACCGACCGCCGGTTCACCCCTCCACTTT. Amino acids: CASTLRPTAGSPLHF.

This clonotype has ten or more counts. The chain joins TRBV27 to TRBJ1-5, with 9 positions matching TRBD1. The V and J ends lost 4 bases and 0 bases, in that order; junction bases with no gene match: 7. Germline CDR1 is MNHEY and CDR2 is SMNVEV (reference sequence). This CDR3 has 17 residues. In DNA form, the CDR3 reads TGTGCCAGCAGTTCCTCGACAGGGGGGCTTAGCAATCAGCCCCAGCATTTT. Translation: CASSSSTGGLSNQPQHF.

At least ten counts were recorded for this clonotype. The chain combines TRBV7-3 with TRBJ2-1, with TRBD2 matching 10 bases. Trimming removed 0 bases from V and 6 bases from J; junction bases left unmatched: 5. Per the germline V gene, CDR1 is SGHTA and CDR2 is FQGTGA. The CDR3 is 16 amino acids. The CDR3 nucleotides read TGTGCCAGCAGCTTAACGTCGAGCGGGGGGGGCAATGAGCAGTTCTTC. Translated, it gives CASSLTSSGGGNEQFF.

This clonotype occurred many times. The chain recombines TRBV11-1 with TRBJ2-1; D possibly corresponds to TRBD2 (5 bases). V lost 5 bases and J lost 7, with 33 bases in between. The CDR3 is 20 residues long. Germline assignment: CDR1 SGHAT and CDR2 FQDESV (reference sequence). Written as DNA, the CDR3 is TGTGCCAGCAGCAAACGATTATTGGACTCGTCCCTCGTGGGATTAAATGAGCAGTTCTTC. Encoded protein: CASSKRLLDSSLVGLNEQFF.

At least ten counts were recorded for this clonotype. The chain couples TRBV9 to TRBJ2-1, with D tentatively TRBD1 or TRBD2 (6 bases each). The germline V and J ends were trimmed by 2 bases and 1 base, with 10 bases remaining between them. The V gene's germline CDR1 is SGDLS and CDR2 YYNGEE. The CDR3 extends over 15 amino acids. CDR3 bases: TGTGCCAGCAGCGTGGAGGGGGGTTCCTACAATGAGCAGTTCTTC. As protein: CASSVEGGSYNEQFF. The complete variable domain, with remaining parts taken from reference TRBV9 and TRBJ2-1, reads DSGVTQTPKHLITATGQRVTLRCSPRSGDLSVYWYQQSLDQGLQFLIQYYNGEERAKGNILERFSAQQFPDLHSELNLSSLELGDSALYFCASSVEGGSYNEQFFGPGTRLTVL.

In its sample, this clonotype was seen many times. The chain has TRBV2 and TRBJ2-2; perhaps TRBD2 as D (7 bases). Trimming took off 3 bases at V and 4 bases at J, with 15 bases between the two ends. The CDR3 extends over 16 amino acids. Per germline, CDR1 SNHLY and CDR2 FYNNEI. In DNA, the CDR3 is TGTGCCAGCAGTGACACGGGCGGGGGCACCACCGGGGAGCTGTTTTTT. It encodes CASSDTGGGTTGELFF. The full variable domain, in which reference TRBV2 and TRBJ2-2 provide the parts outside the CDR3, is EPEVTQTPSHQVTQMGQEVILRCVPISNHLYFYWYRQILGQKVEFLVSFYNNEISEKSEIFDDQFSVERPDGSNFTLKIRSTKLEDSAMYFCASSDTGGGTTGELFFGEGSRLTVL.

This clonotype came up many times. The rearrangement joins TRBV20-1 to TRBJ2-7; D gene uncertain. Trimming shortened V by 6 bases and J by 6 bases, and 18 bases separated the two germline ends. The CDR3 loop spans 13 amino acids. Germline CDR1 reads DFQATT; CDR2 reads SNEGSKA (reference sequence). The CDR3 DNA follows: TGCAGTGCCGCTAGGGTGGCCCTACCCGAGCAGTACTTC. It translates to CSAARVALPEQYF.

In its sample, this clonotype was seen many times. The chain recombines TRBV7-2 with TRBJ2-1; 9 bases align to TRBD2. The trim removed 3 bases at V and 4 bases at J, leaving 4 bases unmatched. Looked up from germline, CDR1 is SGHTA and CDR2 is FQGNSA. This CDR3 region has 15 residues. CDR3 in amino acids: CASSFAAGGYNEQFF. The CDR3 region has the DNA TGTGCCAGCAGCTTCGCCGCGGGGGGGTACAATGAGCAGTTCTTC.

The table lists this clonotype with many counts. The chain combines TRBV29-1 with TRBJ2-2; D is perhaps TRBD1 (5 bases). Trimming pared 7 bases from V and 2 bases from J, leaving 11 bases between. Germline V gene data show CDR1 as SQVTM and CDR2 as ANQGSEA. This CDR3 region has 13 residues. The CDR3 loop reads CSGDSSNTGELFF. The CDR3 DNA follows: TGCAGCGGTGACAGCTCTAACACCGGGGAGCTGTTTTTT.

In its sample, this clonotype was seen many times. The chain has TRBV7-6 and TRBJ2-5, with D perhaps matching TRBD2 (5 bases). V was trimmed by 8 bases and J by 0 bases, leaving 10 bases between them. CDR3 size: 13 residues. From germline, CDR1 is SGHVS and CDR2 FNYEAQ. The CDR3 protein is CASGRGHQETQYF. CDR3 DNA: TGTGCCAGCGGCCGAGGGCACCAAGAGACCCAGTACTTC.

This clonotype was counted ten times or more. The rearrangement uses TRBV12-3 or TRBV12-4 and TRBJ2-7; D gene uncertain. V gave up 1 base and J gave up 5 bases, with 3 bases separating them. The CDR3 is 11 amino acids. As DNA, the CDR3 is TGTGCCAGCAGTTTAGACCACGAGCAGTACTTC. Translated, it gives CASSLDHEQYF.

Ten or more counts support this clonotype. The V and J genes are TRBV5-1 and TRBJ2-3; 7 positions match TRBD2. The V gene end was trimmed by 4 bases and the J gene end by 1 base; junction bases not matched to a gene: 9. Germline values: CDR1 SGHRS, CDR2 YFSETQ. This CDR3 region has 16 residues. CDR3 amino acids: CASSGPFAGGTDTQYF. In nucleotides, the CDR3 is TGCGCCAGCAGCGGACCCTTCGCGGGGGGCACAGATACGCAGTATTTT.

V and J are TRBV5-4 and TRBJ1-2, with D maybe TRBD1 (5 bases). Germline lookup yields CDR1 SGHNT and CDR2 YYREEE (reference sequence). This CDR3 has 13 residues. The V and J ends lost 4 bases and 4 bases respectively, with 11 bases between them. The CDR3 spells CASSPGTSYGYTF. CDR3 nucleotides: TGTGCCAGCAGCCCCGGGACTTCCTATGGCTACACCTTC.

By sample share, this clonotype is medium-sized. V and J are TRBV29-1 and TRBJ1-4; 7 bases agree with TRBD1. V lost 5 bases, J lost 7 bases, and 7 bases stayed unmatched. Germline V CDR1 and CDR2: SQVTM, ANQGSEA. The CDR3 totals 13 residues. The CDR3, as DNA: TGCAGCGTTAGGGACAGCGGAGGTGAAAAACTGTTTTTT. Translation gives CSVRDSGGEKLFF.

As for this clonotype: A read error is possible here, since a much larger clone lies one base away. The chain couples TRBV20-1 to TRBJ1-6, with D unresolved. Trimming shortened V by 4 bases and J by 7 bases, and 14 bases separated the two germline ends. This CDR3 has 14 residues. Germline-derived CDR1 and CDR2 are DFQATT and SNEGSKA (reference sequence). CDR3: CSATRHSRNSPLHF. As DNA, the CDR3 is TGCAGTGCTACCCGGCACAGCAGAAATTCACCCCTCCACTTT.

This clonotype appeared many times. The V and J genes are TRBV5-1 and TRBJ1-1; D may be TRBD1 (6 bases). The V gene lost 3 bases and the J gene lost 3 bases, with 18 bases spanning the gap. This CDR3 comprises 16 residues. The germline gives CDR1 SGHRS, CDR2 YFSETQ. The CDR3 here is CASSSGNRAGDTEAFF. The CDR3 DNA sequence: TGCGCCAGCAGCTCTGGGAACAGGGCAGGGGACACTGAAGCTTTCTTT.

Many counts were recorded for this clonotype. This chain's CDR3 is CSASPAGGAQETQYF. The CDR3 nucleotides are TGCAGTGCTAGTCCAGCGGGGGGGGCCCAAGAGACCCAGTACTTC. V gene TRBV20-1 combines with J gene TRBJ2-5; TRBD2 matches 10 bases. The CDR3 spans 15 residues. The trim removed 3 bases at V and 1 base at J, leaving 5 bases unmatched. The V gene's germline CDR1 is DFQATT and CDR2 SNEGSKA (reference sequence).

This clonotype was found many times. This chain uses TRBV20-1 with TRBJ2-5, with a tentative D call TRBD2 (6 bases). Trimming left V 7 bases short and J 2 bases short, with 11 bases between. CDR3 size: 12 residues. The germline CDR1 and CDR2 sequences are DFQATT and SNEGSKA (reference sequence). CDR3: CSGGDLQETQYF. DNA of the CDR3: TGCAGTGGCGGGGACTTACAAGAGACCCAGTACTTC.

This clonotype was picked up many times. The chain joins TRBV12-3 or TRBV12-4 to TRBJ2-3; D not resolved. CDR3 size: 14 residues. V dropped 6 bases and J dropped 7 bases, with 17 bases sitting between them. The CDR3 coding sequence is TGTGCCAGCAGCCGCCAAAGGTCTACAAATACGCAGTATTTT. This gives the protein CASSRQRSTNTQYF.

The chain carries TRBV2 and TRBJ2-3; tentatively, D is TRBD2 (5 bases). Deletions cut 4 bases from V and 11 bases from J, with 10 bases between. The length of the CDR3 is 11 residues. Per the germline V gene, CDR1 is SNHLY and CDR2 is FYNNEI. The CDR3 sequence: CASSGETLQYF. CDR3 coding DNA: TGTGCCAGCAGTGGGGAGACTTTGCAGTATTTT.

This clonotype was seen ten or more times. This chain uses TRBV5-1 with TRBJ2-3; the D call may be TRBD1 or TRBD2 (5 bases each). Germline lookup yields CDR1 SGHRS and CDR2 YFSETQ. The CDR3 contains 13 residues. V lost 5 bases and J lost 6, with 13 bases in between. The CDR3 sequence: CASSREGPDTQYF. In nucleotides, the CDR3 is TGCGCCAGCAGTAGAGAGGGGCCGGATACGCAGTATTTT.

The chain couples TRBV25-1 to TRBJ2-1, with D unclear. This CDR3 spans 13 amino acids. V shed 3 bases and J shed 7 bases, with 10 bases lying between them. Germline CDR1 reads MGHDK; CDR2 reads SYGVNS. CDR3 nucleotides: TGTGCCAGCAGTGACCTACCCCAGAATGAGCAGTTCTTC. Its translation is CASSDLPQNEQFF.

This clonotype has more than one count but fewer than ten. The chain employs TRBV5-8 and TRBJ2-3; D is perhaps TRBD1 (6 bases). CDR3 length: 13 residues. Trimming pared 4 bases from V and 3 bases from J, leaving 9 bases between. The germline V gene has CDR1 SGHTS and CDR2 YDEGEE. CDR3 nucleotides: TGTGCCAGCAGCCAGGGGCGGACAGATACGCAGTATTTT. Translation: CASSQGRTDTQYF.

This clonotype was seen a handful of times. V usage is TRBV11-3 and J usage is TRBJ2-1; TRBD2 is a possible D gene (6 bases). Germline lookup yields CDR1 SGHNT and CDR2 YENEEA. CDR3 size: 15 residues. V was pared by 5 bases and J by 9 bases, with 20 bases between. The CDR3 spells CASSLGGTFPGEQFF. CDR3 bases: TGTGCCAGCAGCCTAGGAGGGACTTTCCCGGGTGAGCAGTTCTTC. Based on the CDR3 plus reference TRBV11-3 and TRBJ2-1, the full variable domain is EAGVVQSPRYKIIEKKQPVAFWCNPISGHNTLYWYLQNLGQGPELLIRYENEEAVDDSQLPKDRFSAERLKGVDSTLKIQPAELGDSAVYLCASSLGGTFPGEQFFGPGTRLTVL.

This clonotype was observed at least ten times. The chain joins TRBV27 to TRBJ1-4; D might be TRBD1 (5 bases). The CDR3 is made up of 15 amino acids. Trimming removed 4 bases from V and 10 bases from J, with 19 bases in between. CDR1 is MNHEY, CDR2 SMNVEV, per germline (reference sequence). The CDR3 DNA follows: TGTGCCAGCAGTTCCCCAGGGTACGTTCCGGGAAAACTGTTTTTT. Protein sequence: CASSSPGYVPGKLFF.